Each of the 12 T cell receptor beta chains below was sequenced from the same sample in a study of T cell responses to AZD1222 COVID-19 vaccine (dated by TCRdb to about 2021). Library generation was performed with the immunoSEQ multiplex PCR assay. Held by TCRdb, this immuneACCESS table contains in-frame sequences only and omits some clones. Under half of the omission traces to an unresolved V gene where checked; the cause of the rest is unknown. The sample includes 100,000 to 150,000 clones, with about nine tenths observed a single time. The ten largest clones capture around 1.1% of the sample. This specimen's time point label, per the study, means: about 28 days (+/-7) after the second vaccine dose. This material consisted of peripheral blood, taken 28 days after the second AZD1222 dose. The receptor source for this set is an adult who received the AZD1222 COVID-19 vaccine.

The rearrangement uses TRBV7-2 and TRBJ2-1; perhaps D is TRBD1 or TRBD2 (5 bases each). The V gene's germline CDR1 is SGHTA and CDR2 FQGNSA. V lost 4 bases and J lost 8, with 18 bases in between. The CDR3 length is 15 residues. Here the CDR3 DNA reads TGTGCCAGCAGCTCCCGGGACGGTATACGGGATGAGCAGTTCTTC. Amino acids: CASSSRDGIRDEQFF.

The J gene is TRBJ2-1, the V gene TRBV11-1, with 7 bases fitting TRBD2. The CDR3 contains 14 residues. Germline assignment: CDR1 SGHAT and CDR2 FQDESV (reference sequence). V dropped 4 bases and J dropped 4; count of bases not matched to a gene: 4. CDR3 protein: CASSYEAGYNEQFF. DNA of the CDR3: TGTGCCAGCAGCTACGAAGCGGGGTACAATGAGCAGTTCTTC.

The V call is TRBV19, the J call TRBJ1-5; TRBD1 matches at 7 bases. The CDR3 runs 16 residues. Trimming at V came to 2 bases and at J to 0 bases, leaving 4 bases not matched to a gene. Germline CDR1 is LNHDA and CDR2 is SQIVND (reference sequence). The CDR3: CASSIRGPSSNQPQHF. CDR3 DNA sequence: TGTGCCAGTAGTATAAGGGGGCCCAGTAGCAATCAGCCCCAGCATTTT.

V is TRBV9 and J is TRBJ2-2, with TRBD1 as a possible D gene (5 bases). This CDR3 has 17 amino acids. Trimming took 0 bases from V and 0 from J, leaving 12 bases between them. Per germline, CDR1 SGDLS and CDR2 YYNGEE. This CDR3 is CASSVEGAASNTGELFF. Written as DNA, the CDR3 is TGTGCCAGCAGCGTAGAAGGGGCAGCCTCGAACACCGGGGAGCTGTTTTTT.

The chain uses TRBV7-2 and TRBJ2-7, with D unclear. Trimming stripped 5 bases from V and 8 bases from J, with 16 bases between. CDR3 size: 13 residues. Germline V gene data show CDR1 as SGHTA and CDR2 as FQGNSA. The CDR3 sequence is CASSPVGLGQQYF. The CDR3 DNA reads as TGTGCCAGCAGCCCGGTGGGGTTAGGACAGCAGTACTTC.

This clone was seen only a few times. The rearrangement links TRBV5-6 to TRBJ2-7; 8 bases map to TRBD2. Germline V gene data show CDR1 as SGHDT and CDR2 as YYEEEE. The CDR3 contains 13 residues. V shed 2 bases and J 12 bases; nucleotides not matched to a gene: 10. This CDR3 is CASSFGTSPPGYF. The CDR3 DNA is TGTGCCAGCAGCTTCGGGACTAGTCCCCCTGGGTACTTC.

The rearrangement joins TRBV6-5 to TRBJ1-5; TRBD1 agrees at 9 bases. The ends lost 2 bases at V and 4 bases at J; junction bases unmatched: 3. Per the germline V gene, CDR1 is MNHEY and CDR2 is SVGAGI. CDR3 length equals 15 residues. CDR3 region: CASSYTGTGNQPQHF. In DNA form, the CDR3 reads TGTGCCAGCAGTTACACCGGGACAGGGAATCAGCCCCAGCATTTT.

V and J are TRBV2 and TRBJ1-1; TRBD1 might be the D (5 bases). The CDR3 contains 15 residues. The V gene lost 3 bases and the J gene lost 0 bases, with 11 bases spanning the gap. CDR1 is SNHLY and CDR2 is FYNNEI in the germline V gene. The CDR3 bases are TGTGCCAGCAGTGACATCGGACAAATGAACACTGAAGCTTTCTTT. Its translation is CASSDIGQMNTEAFF.

V gene TRBV7-8 combines with J gene TRBJ2-7; D may correspond to TRBD1 or TRBD2 (5 bases each). The germline V gene encodes CDR1 SGHVS and CDR2 FQNEAQ. Trimming shortened V by 1 base and J by 6 bases, and 13 bases separated the two germline ends. This CDR3 region has 14 residues. CDR3: CASSLVSGQGEQYF. CDR3 sequence (DNA): TGTGCCAGCAGCTTAGTTTCGGGGCAGGGCGAGCAGTACTTC.

This clone has more than one count but fewer than ten. The chain has TRBV4-2 and TRBJ2-7; D gene uncertain. From germline, CDR1 is LGHNA and CDR2 YNFKEQ. V gave up 0 bases and J gave up 0 bases, with 9 bases separating them. CDR3 length: 15 residues. CDR3 nucleotides: TGTGCCAGCAGCCAAGATAGAGGCAGCTCCTACGAGCAGTACTTC. As protein: CASSQDRGSSYEQYF.

The gene calls are TRBV19 and TRBJ1-6; D is undetermined. CDR1 and CDR2 (germline): LNHDA, SQIVND (reference sequence). This CDR3 contains 14 residues. Trimming took off 3 bases at V and 9 bases at J, with 12 bases between the two ends. The CDR3 region has the DNA TGTGCCAGTAGTATTGAGGATGAGGTTTCACCCCTCCACTTT. This codes for CASSIEDEVSPLHF.

The rearrangement joins TRBV19 to TRBJ1-4; TRBD1 agrees at 10 bases. Germline CDR1 LNHDA, CDR2 SQIVND (reference sequence). V lost 9 bases, J lost 7 bases, and 8 bases stayed unmatched. The length of the CDR3 is 14 residues. The CDR3 here is CASSWTGGSEKLFF. The DNA for the CDR3 is TGTGCCAGCTCTTGGACAGGGGGGTCTGAAAAACTGTTTTTT. The full variable domain, in which reference TRBV19 and TRBJ1-4 provide the parts outside the CDR3, is DGGITQSPKYLFRKEGQNVTLSCEQNLNHDAMYWYRQDPGQGLRLIYYSQIVNDFQKGDIAEGYSVSREKKESFPLTVTSAQKNPTAFYLCASSWTGGSEKLFFGSGTQLSVL.